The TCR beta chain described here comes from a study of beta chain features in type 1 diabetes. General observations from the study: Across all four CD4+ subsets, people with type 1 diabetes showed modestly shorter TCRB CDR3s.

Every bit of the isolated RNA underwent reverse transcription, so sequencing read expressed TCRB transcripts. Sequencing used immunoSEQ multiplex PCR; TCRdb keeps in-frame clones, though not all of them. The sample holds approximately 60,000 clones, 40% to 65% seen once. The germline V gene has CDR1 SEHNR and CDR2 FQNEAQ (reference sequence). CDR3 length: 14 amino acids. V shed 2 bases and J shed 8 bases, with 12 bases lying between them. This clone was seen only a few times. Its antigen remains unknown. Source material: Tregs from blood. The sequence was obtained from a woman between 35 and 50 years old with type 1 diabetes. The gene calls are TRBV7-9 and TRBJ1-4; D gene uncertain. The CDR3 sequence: CASSLSGPGEKLFF. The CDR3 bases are TGTGCCAGCAGCTTATCCGGTCCGGGAGAAAAACTGTTTTTT.